The source of this TCR beta chain is a study of low-dose radiotherapy and immunotherapy resistance in tumors. On the study more broadly: Every two weeks patients got nivolumab 240 mg flat dose, plus ipilimumab 1 mg/kg every six weeks, intravenously. Administration of intravenous cyclophosphamide at 200 mg/m2 took place every two weeks, one day before radiation and immunotherapy. Patients received 300 mg of oral aspirin each day across four cycles, commencing on cycle 1 day 1.

The CDR3 extends over 20 amino acids. With V trimmed by 4 bases and J by 1 base, 16 bases remained unmatched. Germline V gene lookup returns CDR1 SEHNR and CDR2 FQNEAQ (reference sequence). Primers used for first-strand cDNA, a TRAV- and TRBV-specific set, covered both alpha and beta chains. The TCRs were subjected to amplification over 20 PCR cycles employing a constant-region primer in conjunction with a V-primer adapter. One entry per CDR3 protein results from TCRdb running MiXCR on the reads. The table has just over 90,000 distinct CDR3 sequences, 20% to 25% seen once. This clonotype was counted only a few times. Described time point: after trial treatment. Treatment specified: LDRT plus nivolumab, ipilimumab, low-dose cyclophosphamide and aspirin (RACIN trial).

The starting material was PBMCs, obtained after low-dose radiotherapy plus immunotherapy. This TCR came from a female donor with ovarian cancer. The V and J genes are TRBV7-9 and TRBJ2-4; 10 bases map to TRBD2. The CDR3 protein is CASSSRPLAGVEWAKNIQYF. The CDR3 bases are TGTGCCAGCAGCTCGCGCCCGCTAGCGGGAGTAGAGTGGGCCAAAAACATTCAGTACTTC.